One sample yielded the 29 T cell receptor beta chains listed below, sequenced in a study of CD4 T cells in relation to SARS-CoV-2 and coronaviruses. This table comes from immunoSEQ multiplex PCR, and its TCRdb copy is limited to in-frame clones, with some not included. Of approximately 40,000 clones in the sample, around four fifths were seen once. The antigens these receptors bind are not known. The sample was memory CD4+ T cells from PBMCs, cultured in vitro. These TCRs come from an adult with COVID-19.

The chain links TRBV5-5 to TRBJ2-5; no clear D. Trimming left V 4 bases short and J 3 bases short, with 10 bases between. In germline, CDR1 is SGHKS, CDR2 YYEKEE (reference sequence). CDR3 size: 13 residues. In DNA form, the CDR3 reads TGTGCCAGCAGCGCCGACACCGAAGAGACCCAGTACTTC. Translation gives CASSADTEETQYF.

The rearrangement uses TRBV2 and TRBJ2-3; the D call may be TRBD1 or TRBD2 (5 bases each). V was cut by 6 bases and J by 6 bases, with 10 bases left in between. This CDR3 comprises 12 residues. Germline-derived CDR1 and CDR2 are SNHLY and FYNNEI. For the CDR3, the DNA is TGTGCCAGCAGAGGGTGGGGGGATACGCAGTATTTT. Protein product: CASRGWGDTQYF.

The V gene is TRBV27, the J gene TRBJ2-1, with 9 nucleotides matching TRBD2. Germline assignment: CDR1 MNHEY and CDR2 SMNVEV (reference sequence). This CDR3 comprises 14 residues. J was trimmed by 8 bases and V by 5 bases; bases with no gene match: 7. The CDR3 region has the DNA TGTGCCAGCAGTGAACAACTAGCGGGCGATGAGCAGTTCTTC. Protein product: CASSEQLAGDEQFF.

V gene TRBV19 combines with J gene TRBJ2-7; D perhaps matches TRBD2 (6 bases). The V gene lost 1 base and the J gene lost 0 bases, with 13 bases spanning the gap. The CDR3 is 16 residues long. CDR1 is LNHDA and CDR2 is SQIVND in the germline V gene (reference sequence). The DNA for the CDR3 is TGTGCCAGTAGTATAGTCGGCGGGACGAGCTCCTACGAGCAGTACTTC. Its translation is CASSIVGGTSSYEQYF.

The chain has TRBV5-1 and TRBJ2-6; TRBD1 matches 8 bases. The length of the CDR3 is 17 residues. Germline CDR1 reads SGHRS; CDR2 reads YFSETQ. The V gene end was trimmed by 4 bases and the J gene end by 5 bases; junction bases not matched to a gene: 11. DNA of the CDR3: TGCGCCAGCAGCCTAGGACAGGGCCGGATGTGGGCCAACGTCCTGACTTTC. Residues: CASSLGQGRMWANVLTF.

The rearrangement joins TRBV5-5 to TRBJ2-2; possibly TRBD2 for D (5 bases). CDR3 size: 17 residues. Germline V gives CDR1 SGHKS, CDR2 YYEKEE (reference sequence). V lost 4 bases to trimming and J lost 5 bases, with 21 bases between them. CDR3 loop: CASSPGGRGRVTGELFF. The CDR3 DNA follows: TGTGCCAGCAGCCCGGGCGGGCGAGGGAGAGTAACCGGGGAGCTGTTTTTT. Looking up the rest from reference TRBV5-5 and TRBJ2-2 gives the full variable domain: DAGVTQSPTHLIKTRGQQVTLRCSPISGHKSVSWYQQVLGQGPQFIFQYYEKEERGRGNFPDRFSARQFPNYSSELNVNALLLGDSALYLCASSPGGRGRVTGELFFGEGSRLTVL.

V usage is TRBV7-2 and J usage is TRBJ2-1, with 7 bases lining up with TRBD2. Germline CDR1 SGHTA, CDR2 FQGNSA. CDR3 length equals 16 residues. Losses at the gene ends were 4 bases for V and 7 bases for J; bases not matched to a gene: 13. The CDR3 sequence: CASSSLGRGSLNEQFF. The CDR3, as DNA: TGTGCCAGCAGCTCCTTGGGCCGCGGGAGTTTGAATGAGCAGTTCTTC.

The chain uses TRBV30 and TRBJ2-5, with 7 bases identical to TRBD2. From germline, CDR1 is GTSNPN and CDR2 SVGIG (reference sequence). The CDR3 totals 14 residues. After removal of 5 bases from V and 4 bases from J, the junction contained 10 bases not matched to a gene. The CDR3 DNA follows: TGTGCCTGGGCCCGGACGGTAGCGGGAGAGACCCAGTACTTC. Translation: CAWARTVAGETQYF. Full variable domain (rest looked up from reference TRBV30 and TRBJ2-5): SQTIHQWPATLVQPVGSPLSLECTVEGTSNPNLYWYRQAAGRGLQLLFYSVGIGQISSEVPQNLSASRPQDRQFILSSKKLLLSDSGFYLCAWARTVAGETQYFGPGTRLLVL.

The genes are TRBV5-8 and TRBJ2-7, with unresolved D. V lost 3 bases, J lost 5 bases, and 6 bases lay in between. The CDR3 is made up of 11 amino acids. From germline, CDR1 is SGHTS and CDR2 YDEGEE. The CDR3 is CASSSLNEQYF. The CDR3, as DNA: TGTGCCAGCAGCTCGTTGAACGAGCAGTACTTC. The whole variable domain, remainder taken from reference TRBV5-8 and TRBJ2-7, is EAGVTQSPTHLIKTRGQQATLRCSPISGHTSVYWYQQALGLGLQFLLWYDEGEERNRGNFPPRFSGRQFPNYSSELNVNALELEDSALYLCASSSLNEQYFGPGTRLTVT.

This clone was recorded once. The CDR3 loop reads CASSHPNQETQYF. For the CDR3, the DNA is TGTGCCAGCAGCCACCCAAACCAAGAGACCCAGTACTTC. The rearrangement links TRBV3-1 (or the pseudogene TRBV3-2) to TRBJ2-5, with D uncertain. Germline V gives CDR1 LGHDT, CDR2 YNNKEL (reference sequence). Trimming removed 3 bases from V and 0 bases from J, with 5 bases in between. There are 13 residues in the CDR3.

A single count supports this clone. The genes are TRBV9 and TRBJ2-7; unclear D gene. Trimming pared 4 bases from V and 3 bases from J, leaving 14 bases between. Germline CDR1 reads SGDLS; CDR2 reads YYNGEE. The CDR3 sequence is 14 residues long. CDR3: CASSPDLTYYEQYF. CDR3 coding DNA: TGTGCCAGCAGCCCCGACCTGACCTACTACGAGCAGTACTTC. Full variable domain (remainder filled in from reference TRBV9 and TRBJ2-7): DSGVTQTPKHLITATGQRVTLRCSPRSGDLSVYWYQQSLDQGLQFLIQYYNGEERAKGNILERFSAQQFPDLHSELNLSSLELGDSALYFCASSPDLTYYEQYFGPGTRLTVT.

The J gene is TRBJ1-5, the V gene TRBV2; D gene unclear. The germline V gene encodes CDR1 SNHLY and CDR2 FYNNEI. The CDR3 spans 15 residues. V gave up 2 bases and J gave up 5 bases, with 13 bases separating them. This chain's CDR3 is CASSESPTGDQPQHF. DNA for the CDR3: TGTGCCAGCAGTGAATCCCCGACGGGAGATCAGCCCCAGCATTTT. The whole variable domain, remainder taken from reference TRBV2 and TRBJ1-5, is EPEVTQTPSHQVTQMGQEVILRCVPISNHLYFYWYRQILGQKVEFLVSFYNNEISEKSEIFDDQFSVERPDGSNFTLKIRSTKLEDSAMYFCASSESPTGDQPQHFGDGTRLSIL.

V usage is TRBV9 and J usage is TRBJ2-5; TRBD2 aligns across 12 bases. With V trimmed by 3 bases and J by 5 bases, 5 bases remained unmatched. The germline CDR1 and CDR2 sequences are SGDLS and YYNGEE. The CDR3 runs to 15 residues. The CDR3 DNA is TGTGCCAGCAGCGCCGGGACTAGCGGGCGGGAGACCCAGTACTTC. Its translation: CASSAGTSGRETQYF.

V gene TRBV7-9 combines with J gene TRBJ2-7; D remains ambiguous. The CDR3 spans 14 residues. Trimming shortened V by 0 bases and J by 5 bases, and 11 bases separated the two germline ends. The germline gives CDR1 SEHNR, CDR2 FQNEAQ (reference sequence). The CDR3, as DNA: TGTGCCAGCAGCTTAGCGGCGCTAGGAGACGAGCAGTACTTC. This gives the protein CASSLAALGDEQYF. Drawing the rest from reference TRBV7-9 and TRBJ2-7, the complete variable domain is DTGVSQNPRHKITKRGQNVTFRCDPISEHNRLYWYRQTLGQGPEFLTYFQNEAQLEKSRLLSDRFSAERPKGSFSTLEIQRTEQGDSAMYLCASSLAALGDEQYFGPGTRLTVT.

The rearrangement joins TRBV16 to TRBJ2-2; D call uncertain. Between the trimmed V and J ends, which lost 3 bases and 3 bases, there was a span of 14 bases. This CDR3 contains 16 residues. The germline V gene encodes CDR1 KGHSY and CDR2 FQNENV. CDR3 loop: CASSHQAPRDTGELFF. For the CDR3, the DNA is TGTGCCAGCAGCCATCAGGCCCCGAGAGACACCGGGGAGCTGTTTTTT. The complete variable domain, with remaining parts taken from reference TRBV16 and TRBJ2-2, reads GEEVAQTPKHLVRGEGQKAKLYCAPIKGHSYVFWYQQVLKNEFKFLISFQNENVFDETGMPKERFSAKCLPNSPCSLEIQATKLEDSAVYFCASSHQAPRDTGELFFGEGSRLTVL.

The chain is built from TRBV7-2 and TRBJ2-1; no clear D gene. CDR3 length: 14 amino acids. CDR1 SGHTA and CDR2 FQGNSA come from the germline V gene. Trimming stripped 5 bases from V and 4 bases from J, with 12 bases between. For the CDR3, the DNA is TGTGCCAGCAGCCTTACACCGCGGTACAATGAGCAGTTCTTC. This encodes CASSLTPRYNEQFF.

CDR3 protein: CASSQLRPSGNTIYF. The CDR3 DNA reads TGTGCCAGCAGCCAACTCCGACCCTCTGGAAACACCATATATTTT. This chain links TRBV14 with TRBJ1-3, with D unclear. V was shortened by 2 bases and J by 0 bases, with 8 bases between the two germline ends. There are 15 residues in the CDR3. Germline loops: CDR1 SGHDN, CDR2 FVKESK.

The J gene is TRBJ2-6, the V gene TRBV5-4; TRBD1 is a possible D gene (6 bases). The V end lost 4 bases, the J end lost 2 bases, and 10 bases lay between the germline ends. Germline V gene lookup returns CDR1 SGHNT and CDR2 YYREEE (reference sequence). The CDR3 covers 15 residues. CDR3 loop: CASSGGPAGANVLTF. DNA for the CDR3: TGTGCCAGCAGCGGGGGCCCGGCTGGGGCCAACGTCCTGACTTTC. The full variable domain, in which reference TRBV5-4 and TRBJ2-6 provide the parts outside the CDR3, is ETGVTQSPTHLIKTRGQQVTLRCSSQSGHNTVSWYQQALGQGPQFIFQYYREEENGRGNFPPRFSGLQFPNYSSELNVNALELDDSALYLCASSGGPAGANVLTFGAGSRLTVL.

The CDR3 DNA reads TGTGCCAGCAGCCACCGACAAGACCAGCCCCAGCATTTT. Amino acid sequence: CASSHRQDQPQHF. The rearrangement uses TRBV3-1 (or the pseudogene TRBV3-2) and TRBJ1-5; the D is unclear. V dropped 3 bases and J dropped 7 bases, with 10 bases sitting between them. Per germline, CDR1 LGHDT and CDR2 YNNKEL (reference sequence). The CDR3 runs to 13 residues.

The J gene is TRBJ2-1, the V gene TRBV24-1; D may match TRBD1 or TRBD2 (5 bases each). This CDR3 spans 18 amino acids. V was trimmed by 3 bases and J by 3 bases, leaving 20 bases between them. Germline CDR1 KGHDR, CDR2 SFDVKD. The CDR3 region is CATSDTLSGTTLYNEQFF. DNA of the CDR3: TGTGCCACCAGTGATACCCTGTCGGGGACGACCCTCTACAATGAGCAGTTCTTC.

The CDR3 sequence is CASSFSSETEAFF. The CDR3 DNA reads TGTGCCAGCAGCTTTTCCAGCGAAACTGAAGCTTTCTTT. This chain connects TRBV9 to TRBJ1-1, with D uncertain. Deletions cut 4 bases from V and 5 bases from J, with 12 bases between. The germline CDR1 and CDR2 sequences are SGDLS and YYNGEE. CDR3 length: 13 amino acids.

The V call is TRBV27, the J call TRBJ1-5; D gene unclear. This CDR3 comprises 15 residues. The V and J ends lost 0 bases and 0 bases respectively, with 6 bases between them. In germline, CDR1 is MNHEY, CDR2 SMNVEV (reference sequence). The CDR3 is CASSLSLSSNQPQHF. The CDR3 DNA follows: TGTGCCAGCAGTTTATCGCTAAGTAGCAATCAGCCCCAGCATTTT.

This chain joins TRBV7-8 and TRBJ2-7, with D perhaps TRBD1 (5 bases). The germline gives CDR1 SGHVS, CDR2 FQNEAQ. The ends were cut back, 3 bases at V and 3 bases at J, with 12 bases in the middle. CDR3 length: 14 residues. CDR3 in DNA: TGTGCCAGCAGCTTCAAGACAGATTACTACGAGCAGTACTTC. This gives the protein CASSFKTDYYEQYF. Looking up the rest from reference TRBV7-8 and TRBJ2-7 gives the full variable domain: GAGVSQSPRYKVAKRGQDVALRCDPISGHVSLFWYQQALGQGPEFLTYFQNEAQLDKSGLPSDRFFAERPEGSVSTLKIQRTQQEDSAVYLCASSFKTDYYEQYFGPGTRLTVT.

The CDR3, as DNA: TGTGCCAGCAGCCAACAAGGCTACGAGCAGTACTTC. Residues: CASSQQGYEQYF. The chain carries TRBV3-1 (or the pseudogene TRBV3-2) and TRBJ2-7; D gene unclear. The CDR3 has 12 residues. The V end was cut by 2 bases, the J end by 3 bases, with 5 bases between. Germline values: CDR1 LGHDT, CDR2 YNNKEL (reference sequence).

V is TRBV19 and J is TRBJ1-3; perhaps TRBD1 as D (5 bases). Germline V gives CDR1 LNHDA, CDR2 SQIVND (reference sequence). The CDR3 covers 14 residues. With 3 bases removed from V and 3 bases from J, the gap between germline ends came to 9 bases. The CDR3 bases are TGTGCCAGTAGTATGTGGACACGTGGAAACACCATATATTTT. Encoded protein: CASSMWTRGNTIYF.

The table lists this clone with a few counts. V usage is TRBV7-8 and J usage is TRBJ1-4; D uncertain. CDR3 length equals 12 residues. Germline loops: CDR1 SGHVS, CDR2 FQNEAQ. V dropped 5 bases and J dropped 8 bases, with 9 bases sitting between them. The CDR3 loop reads CASSPRGEKLFF. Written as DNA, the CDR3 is TGTGCCAGCAGCCCGAGAGGGGAAAAACTGTTTTTT. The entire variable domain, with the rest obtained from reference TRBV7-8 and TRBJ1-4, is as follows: GAGVSQSPRYKVAKRGQDVALRCDPISGHVSLFWYQQALGQGPEFLTYFQNEAQLDKSGLPSDRFFAERPEGSVSTLKIQRTQQEDSAVYLCASSPRGEKLFFGSGTQLSVL.

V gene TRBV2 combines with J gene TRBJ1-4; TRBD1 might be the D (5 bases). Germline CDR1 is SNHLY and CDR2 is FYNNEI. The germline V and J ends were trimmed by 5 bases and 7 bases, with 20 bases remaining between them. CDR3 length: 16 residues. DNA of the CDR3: TGTGCCAGCAGTAAACGGGGACCGATGTGGGGTGAAAAACTGTTTTTT. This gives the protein CASSKRGPMWGEKLFF.

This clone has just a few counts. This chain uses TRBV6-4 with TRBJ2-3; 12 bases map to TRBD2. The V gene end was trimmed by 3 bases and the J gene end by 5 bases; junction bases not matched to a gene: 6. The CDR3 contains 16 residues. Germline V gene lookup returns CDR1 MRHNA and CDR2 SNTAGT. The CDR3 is CASSDSSGGGEDTQYF. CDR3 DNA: TGTGCCAGCAGTGATTCTAGCGGGGGGGGTGAAGATACGCAGTATTTT.

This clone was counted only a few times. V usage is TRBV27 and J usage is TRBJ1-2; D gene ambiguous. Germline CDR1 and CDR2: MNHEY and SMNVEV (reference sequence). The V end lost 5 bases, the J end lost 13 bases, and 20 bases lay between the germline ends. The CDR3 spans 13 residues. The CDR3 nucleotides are TGTGCCAGCAGTCGTACCCCGTGGGTGGCGAGCACCTTC. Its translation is CASSRTPWVASTF.